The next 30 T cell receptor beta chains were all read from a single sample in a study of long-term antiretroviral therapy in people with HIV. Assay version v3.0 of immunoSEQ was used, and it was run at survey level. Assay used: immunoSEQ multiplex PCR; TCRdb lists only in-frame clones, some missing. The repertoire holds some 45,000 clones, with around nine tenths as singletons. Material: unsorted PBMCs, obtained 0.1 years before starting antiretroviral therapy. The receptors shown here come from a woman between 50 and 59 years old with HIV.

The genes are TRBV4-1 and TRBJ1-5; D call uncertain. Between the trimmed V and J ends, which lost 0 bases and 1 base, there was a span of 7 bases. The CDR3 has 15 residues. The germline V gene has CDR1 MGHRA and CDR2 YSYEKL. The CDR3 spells CASSQDWGSNQPQHF. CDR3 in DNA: TGCGCCAGCAGCCAAGATTGGGGAAGCAATCAGCCCCAGCATTTT.

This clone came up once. CDR3 sequence reads: CASSLSARDNQPQHF. The CDR3 DNA follows: TGTGCCAGCAGCTTGTCGGCCCGTGACAATCAGCCCCAGCATTTT. The V call is TRBV5-5, the J call TRBJ1-5; D not certain. In germline, CDR1 is SGHKS, CDR2 YYEKEE (reference sequence). V shed 1 base and J shed 3 bases, with 11 bases lying between them. The CDR3 runs 15 residues.

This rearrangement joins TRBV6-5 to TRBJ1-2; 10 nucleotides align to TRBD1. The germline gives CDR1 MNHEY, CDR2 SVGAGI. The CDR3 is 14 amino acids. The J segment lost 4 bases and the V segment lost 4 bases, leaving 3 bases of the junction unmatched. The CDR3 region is CASSSGQGGYGYTF. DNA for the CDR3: TGTGCCAGCAGTTCCGGACAGGGGGGCTATGGCTACACCTTC.

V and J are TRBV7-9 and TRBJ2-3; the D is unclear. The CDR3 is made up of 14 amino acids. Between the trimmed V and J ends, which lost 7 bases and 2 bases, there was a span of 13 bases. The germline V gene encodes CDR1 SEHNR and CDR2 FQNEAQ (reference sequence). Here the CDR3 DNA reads TGTGCCAGCATAGACATAACCAACACAGATACGCAGTATTTT. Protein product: CASIDITNTDTQYF.

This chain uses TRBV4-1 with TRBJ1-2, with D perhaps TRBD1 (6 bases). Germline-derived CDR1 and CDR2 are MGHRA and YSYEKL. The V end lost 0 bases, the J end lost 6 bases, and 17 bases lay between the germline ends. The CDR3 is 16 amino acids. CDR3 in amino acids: CASSQDRARGRNGYTF. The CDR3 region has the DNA TGCGCCAGCAGCCAAGATCGGGCCAGGGGAAGAAATGGCTACACCTTC.

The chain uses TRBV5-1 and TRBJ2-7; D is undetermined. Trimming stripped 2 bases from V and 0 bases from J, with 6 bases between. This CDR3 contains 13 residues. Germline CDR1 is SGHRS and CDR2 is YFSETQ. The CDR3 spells CASSFQSSYEQYF. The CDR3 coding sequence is TGCGCCAGCAGCTTTCAGAGCTCCTACGAGCAGTACTTC.

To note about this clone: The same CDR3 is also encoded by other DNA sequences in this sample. The CDR3 nucleotides are TGTGCCAGCAGTGAACAGGGGAACTATGGCTACACCTTC. It yields the protein CASSEQGNYGYTF. The rearrangement joins TRBV2 to TRBJ1-2, with D perhaps matching TRBD1 (6 bases). Germline-derived CDR1 and CDR2 are SNHLY and FYNNEI. Trimming took off 2 bases at V and 2 bases at J, with 6 bases between the two ends. The CDR3 extends over 13 amino acids.

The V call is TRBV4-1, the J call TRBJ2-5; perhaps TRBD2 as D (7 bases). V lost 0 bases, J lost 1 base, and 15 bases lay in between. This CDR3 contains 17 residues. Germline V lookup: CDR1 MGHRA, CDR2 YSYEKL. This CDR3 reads CASSQDTAGAFQETQYF. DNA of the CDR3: TGCGCCAGCAGCCAAGATACTGCGGGGGCTTTCCAAGAGACCCAGTACTTC.

CDR3 loop: CASSLGGQANTEAFF. The CDR3 DNA is TGCGCCAGCAGCTTGGGGGGACAGGCGAACACTGAAGCTTTCTTT. This chain connects TRBV5-1 to TRBJ1-1; 8 positions match TRBD1. The CDR3 runs 15 residues. Trimming cost V 0 bases and J 1 base; bases outside gene matches: 2. Looked up from germline, CDR1 is SGHRS and CDR2 is YFSETQ.

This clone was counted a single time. CDR3 bases: TGTGCCAGCAGTGAATGGGGTGGGAATAGCAATCAGCCCCAGCATTTT. Amino acid sequence: CASSEWGGNSNQPQHF. The V call is TRBV2, the J call TRBJ1-5; D gene uncertain. The CDR3 contains 16 residues. The germline V gene encodes CDR1 SNHLY and CDR2 FYNNEI. V lost 2 bases to trimming and J lost 0 bases, with 11 bases between them.

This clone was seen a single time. The CDR3 loop is CASSLQTQGTGELFF. For the CDR3, the DNA is TGTGCCAGCAGCTTACAAACCCAGGGAACCGGGGAGCTGTTTTTT. The chain uses TRBV11-3 and TRBJ2-2, with TRBD1 as a possible D gene (5 bases). CDR1 and CDR2 from the germline V gene are SGHNT and YENEEA. CDR3 length equals 15 residues. The V end was cut by 2 bases, the J end by 5 bases, with 12 bases between.

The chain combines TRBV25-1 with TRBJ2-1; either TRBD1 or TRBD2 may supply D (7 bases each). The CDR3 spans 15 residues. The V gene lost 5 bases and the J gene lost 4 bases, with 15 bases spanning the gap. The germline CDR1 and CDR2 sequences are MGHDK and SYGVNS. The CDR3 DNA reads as TGTGCCAGCAGTCGGGGGGAGGGGGCGTACAATGAGCAGTTCTTC. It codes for CASSRGEGAYNEQFF.

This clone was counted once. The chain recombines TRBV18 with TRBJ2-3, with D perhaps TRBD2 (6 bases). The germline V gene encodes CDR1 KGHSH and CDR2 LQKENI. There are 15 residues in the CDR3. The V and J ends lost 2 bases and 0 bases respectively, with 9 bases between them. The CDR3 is CASSPGRGSTDTQYF. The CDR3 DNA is TGTGCCAGCTCACCAGGGCGGGGTAGCACAGATACGCAGTATTTT.

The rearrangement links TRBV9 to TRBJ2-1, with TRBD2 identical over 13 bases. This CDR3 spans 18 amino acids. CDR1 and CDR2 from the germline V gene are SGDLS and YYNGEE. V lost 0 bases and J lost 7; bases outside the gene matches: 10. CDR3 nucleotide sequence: TGTGCCAGCAGCGTAGCTACGAAAGGGACTAGCGGGGAGAATGAGCAGTTCTTC. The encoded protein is CASSVATKGTSGENEQFF.

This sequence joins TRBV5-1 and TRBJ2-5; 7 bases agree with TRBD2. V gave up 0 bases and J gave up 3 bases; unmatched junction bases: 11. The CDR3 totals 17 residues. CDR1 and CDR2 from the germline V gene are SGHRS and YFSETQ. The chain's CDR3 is CASSLALGGAGKETQYF. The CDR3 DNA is TGCGCCAGCAGCTTGGCTTTGGGGGGAGCGGGAAAAGAGACCCAGTACTTC.

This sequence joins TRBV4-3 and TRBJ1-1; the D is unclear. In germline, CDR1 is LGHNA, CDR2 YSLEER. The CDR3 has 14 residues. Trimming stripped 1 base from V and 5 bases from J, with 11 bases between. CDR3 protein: CASSQVPGWTEAFF. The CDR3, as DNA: TGCGCCAGCAGCCAAGTGCCAGGTTGGACTGAAGCTTTCTTT.

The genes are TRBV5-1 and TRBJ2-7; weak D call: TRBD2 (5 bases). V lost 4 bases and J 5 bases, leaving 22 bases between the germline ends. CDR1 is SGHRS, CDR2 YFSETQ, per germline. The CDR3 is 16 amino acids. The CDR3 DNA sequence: TGCGCCAGCAGCGACCGAGGAGGCGTGGGGATAGACGAGCAGTACTTC. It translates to CASSDRGGVGIDEQYF.

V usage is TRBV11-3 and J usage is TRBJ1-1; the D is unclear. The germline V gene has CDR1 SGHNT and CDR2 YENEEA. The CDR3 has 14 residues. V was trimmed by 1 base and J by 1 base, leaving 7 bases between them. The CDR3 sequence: CASSLGPENTEAFF. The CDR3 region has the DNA TGTGCCAGCAGCTTAGGGCCAGAGAACACTGAAGCTTTCTTT.

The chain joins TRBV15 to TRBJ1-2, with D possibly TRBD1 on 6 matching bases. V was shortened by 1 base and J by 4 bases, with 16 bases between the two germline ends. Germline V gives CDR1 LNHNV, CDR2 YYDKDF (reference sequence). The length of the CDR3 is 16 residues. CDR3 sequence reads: CATSRVRTAGVYGYTF. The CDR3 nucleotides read TGTGCCACCAGCAGAGTACGGACAGCGGGCGTCTATGGCTACACCTTC.

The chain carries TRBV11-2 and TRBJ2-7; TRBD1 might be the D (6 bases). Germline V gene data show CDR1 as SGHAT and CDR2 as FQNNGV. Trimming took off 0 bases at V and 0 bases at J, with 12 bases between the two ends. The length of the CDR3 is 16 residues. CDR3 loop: CASSLEGAKSSYEQYF. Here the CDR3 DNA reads TGTGCCAGCAGCTTAGAGGGGGCGAAGAGCTCCTACGAGCAGTACTTC.

The CDR3 DNA sequence: TGTGCCAGCAGCGCTCAAGGGGCTGGTGCCTACGAGCAGTACTTC. Translation gives CASSAQGAGAYEQYF. This chain uses TRBV7-6 with TRBJ2-7; a weak D match, TRBD1 (5 bases). CDR3 length: 15 amino acids. Trimming cost V 5 bases and J 2 bases, with 16 bases left between them. Germline-derived CDR1 and CDR2 are SGHVS and FNYEAQ. Combining the CDR3 with reference TRBV7-6 and TRBJ2-7 gives the whole variable domain GAGVSQSPRYKVTKRGQDVALRCDPISGHVSLYWYRQALGQGPEFLTYFNYEAQQDKSGLPNDRFSAERPEGSISTLTIQRTEQRDSAMYRCASSAQGAGAYEQYFGPGTRLTVT.

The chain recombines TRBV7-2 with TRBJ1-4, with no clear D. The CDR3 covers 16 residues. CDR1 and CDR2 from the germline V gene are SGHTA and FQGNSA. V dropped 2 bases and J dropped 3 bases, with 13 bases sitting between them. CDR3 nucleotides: TGTGCCAGCAGCTTACTTTTTCGGAACTCTAATGAAAAACTGTTTTTT. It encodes CASSLLFRNSNEKLFF.

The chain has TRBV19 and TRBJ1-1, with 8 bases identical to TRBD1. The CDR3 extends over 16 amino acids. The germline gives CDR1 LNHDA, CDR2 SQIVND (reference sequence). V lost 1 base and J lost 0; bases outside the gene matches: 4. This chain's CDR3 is CASSIVATGVNTEAFF. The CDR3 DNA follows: TGTGCCAGTAGTATAGTCGCGACAGGGGTGAACACTGAAGCTTTCTTT.

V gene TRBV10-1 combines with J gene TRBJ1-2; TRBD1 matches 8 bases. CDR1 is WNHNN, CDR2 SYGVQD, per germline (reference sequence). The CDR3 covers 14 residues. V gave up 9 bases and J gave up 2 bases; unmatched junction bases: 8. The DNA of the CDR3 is TGCGCCAGAGTCATTGGACAGGGAAACTATGGCTACACCTTC. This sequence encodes CARVIGQGNYGYTF.

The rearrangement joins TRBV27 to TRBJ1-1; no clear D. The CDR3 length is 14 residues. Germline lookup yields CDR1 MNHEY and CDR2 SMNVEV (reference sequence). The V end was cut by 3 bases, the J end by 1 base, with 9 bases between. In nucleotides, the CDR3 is TGTGCCAGCAGTTTGCCCGGCACGAACACTGAAGCTTTCTTT. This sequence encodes CASSLPGTNTEAFF.

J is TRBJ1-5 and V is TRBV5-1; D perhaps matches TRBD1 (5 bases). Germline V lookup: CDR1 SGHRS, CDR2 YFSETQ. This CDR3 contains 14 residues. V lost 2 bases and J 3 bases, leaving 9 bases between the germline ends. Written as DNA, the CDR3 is TGCGCCAGCAGCTTTGACAGTATCAATCAGCCCCAGCATTTT. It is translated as CASSFDSINQPQHF. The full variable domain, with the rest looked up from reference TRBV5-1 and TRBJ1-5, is KAGVTQTPRYLIKTRGQQVTLSCSPISGHRSVSWYQQTPGQGLQFLFEYFSETQRNKGNFPGRFSGRQFSNSRSEMNVSTLELGDSALYLCASSFDSINQPQHFGDGTRLSIL.

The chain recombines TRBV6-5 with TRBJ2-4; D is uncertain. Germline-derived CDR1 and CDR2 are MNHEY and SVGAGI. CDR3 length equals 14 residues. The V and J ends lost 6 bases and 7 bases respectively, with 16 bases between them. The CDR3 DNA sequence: TGTGCCAGCAGGTCGACGGCTAGAAGGAACATTCAGTACTTC. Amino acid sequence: CASRSTARRNIQYF.

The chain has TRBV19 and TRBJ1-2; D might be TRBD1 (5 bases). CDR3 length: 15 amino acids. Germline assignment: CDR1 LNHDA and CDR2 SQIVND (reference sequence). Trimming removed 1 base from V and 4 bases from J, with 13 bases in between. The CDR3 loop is CASSIVAGSGYGYTF. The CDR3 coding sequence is TGTGCCAGTAGTATAGTCGCAGGGTCGGGCTATGGCTACACCTTC.

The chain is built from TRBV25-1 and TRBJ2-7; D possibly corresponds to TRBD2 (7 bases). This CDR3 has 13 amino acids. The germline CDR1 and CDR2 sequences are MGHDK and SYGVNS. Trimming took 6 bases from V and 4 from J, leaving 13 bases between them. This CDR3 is CASRGGRLYEQYF. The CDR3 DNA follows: TGTGCCAGCAGGGGGGGGCGGCTGTACGAGCAGTACTTC.

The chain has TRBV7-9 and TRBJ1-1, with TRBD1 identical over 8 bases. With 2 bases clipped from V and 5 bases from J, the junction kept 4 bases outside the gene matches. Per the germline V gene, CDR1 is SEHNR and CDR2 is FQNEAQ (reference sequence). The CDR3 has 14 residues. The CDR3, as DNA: TGTGCCAGCAGCTTATATCAGGGGGCAACTGAAGCTTTCTTT. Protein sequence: CASSLYQGATEAFF.